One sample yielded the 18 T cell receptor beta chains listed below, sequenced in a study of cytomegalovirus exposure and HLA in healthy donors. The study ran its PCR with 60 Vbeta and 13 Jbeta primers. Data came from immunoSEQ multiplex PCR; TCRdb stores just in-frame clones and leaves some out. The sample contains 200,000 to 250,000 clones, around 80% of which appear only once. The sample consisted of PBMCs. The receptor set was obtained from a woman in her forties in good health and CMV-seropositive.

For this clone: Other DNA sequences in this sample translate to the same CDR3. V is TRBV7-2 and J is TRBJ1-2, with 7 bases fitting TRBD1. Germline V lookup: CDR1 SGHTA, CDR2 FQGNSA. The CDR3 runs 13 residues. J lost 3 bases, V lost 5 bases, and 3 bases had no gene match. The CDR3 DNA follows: TGTGCCAGCAGCCTTACAGGGGACTATGGCTACACCTTC. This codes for CASSLTGDYGYTF.

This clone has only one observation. CDR3: CASSLEGGARNEQFF. In DNA form, the CDR3 reads TGCGCCAGCAGCTTGGAAGGGGGCGCGAGGAATGAGCAGTTCTTC. The V and J genes are TRBV5-1 and TRBJ2-1; TRBD1 matches at 7 bases. Losses at the gene ends were 0 bases for V and 7 bases for J; bases not matched to a gene: 7. Germline lookup yields CDR1 SGHRS and CDR2 YFSETQ. This CDR3 comprises 15 residues.

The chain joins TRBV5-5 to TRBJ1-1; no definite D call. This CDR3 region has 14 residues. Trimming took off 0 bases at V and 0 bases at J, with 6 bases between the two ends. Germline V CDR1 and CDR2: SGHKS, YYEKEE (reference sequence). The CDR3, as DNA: TGTGCCAGCAGCTTGGTTTCTGTGAACACTGAAGCTTTCTTT. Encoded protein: CASSLVSVNTEAFF.

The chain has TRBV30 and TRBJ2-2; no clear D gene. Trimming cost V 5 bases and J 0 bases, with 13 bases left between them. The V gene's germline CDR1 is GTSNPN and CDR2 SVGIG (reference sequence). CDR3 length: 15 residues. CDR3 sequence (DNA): TGTGCCTGGGGTCCTTTCACTCCGAACACCGGGGAGCTGTTTTTT. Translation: CAWGPFTPNTGELFF.

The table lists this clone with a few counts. For the CDR3, the DNA is TGCAGCGCGCAGGATAGCAATCAGCCCCAGCATTTT. It translates to CSAQDSNQPQHF. The chain employs TRBV29-1 and TRBJ1-5; unclear D gene. V lost 7 bases to trimming and J lost 0 bases, with 7 bases between them. The CDR3 has 12 residues. Germline V gene data show CDR1 as SQVTM and CDR2 as ANQGSEA. Looking up the rest from reference TRBV29-1 and TRBJ1-5 gives the full variable domain: SAVISQKPSRDICQRGTSLTIQCQVDSQVTMMFWYRQQPGQSLTLIATANQGSEATYESGFVIDKFPISRPNLTFSTLTVSNMSPEDSSIYLCSAQDSNQPQHFGDGTRLSIL.

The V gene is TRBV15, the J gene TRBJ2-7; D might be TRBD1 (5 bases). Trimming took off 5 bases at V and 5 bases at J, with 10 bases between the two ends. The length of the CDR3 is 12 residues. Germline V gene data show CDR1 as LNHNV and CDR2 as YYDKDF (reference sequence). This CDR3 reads CATSLDRDEQYF. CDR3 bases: TGTGCCACCAGCCTCGACAGAGACGAGCAGTACTTC.

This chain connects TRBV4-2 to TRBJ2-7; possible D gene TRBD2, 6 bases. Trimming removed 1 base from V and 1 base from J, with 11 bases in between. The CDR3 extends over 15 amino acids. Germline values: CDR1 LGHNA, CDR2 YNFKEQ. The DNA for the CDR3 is TGTGCCAGCAGCCAAGTGGAGGGACGGTCCTACGAGCAGTACTTC. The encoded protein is CASSQVEGRSYEQYF.

CDR3 protein: CASSPWSGGANEQFF. CDR3 bases: TGTGCCAGCTCACCATGGAGCGGGGGGGCAAATGAGCAGTTCTTC. The chain couples TRBV18 to TRBJ2-1, with 10 bases matching TRBD2. J gave up 7 bases and V 2 bases, and 5 bases lay outside the gene matches. Germline values: CDR1 KGHSH, CDR2 LQKENI. The CDR3 is 15 residues long.

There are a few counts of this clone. As DNA, the CDR3 is TGTGCCAGCAGCTTGGCCAAGGGGATTCCCCCCCTCCACTTT. Its protein is CASSLAKGIPPLHF. The chain links TRBV5-8 to TRBJ1-6, with a possible D match to TRBD1 (5 bases). The V and J ends lost 0 bases and 13 bases respectively, with 14 bases between them. The CDR3 covers 14 residues. From germline, CDR1 is SGHTS and CDR2 YDEGEE.

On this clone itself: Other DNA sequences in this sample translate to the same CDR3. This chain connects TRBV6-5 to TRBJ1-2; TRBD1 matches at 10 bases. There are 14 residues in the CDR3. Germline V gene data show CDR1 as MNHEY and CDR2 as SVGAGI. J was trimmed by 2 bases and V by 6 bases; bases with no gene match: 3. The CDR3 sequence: CASSLDRGNYGYTF. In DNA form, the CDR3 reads TGTGCCAGCAGCTTGGACAGGGGGAACTATGGCTACACCTTC.

CDR3 nucleotide sequence: TGTGCCAGCAGCTTAGCGGGGAGCTCCTACGAGCAGTACTTC. Amino acids: CASSLAGSSYEQYF. The chain links TRBV5-6 to TRBJ2-5; 7 nucleotides agree with TRBD2. The DNA end favors TRBJ2-7, so the J call may be wrong. The CDR3 is made up of 14 amino acids. Germline V CDR1 and CDR2: SGHDT, YYEEEE.

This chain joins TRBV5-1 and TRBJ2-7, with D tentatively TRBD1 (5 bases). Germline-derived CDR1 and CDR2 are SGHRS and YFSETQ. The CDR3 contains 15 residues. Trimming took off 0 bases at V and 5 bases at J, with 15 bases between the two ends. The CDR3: CASSLAGFDFNEQYF. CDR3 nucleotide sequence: TGCGCCAGCAGCTTGGCAGGGTTCGATTTCAACGAGCAGTACTTC.

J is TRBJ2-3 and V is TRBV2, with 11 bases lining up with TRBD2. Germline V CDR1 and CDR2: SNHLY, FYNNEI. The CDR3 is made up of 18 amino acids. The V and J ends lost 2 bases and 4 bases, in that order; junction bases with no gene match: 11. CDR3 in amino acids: CASSERVAGGISPDTQYF. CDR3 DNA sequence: TGTGCCAGCAGTGAAAGAGTAGCGGGAGGGATTAGTCCAGATACGCAGTATTTT.

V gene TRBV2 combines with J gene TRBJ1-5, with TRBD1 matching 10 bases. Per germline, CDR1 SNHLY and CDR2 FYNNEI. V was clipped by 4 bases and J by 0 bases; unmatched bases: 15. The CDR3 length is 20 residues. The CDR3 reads CASSGGRAGTGVYSNQPQHF. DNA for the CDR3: TGTGCCAGCAGTGGAGGAAGGGCCGGGACAGGGGTTTATAGCAATCAGCCCCAGCATTTT.

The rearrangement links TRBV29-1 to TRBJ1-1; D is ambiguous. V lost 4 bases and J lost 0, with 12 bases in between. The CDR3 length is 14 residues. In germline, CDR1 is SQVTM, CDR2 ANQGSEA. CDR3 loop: CSVGLRGLNTEAFF. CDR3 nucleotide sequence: TGCAGCGTTGGATTACGGGGATTGAACACTGAAGCTTTCTTT.

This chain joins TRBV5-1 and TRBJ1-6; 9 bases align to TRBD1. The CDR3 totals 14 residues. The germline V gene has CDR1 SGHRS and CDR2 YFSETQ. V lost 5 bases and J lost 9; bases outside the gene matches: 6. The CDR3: CASRQGADRSPLHF. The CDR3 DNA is TGCGCCAGCAGACAGGGGGCTGATCGTTCACCCCTCCACTTT. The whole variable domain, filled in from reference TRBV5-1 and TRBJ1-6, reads KAGVTQTPRYLIKTRGQQVTLSCSPISGHRSVSWYQQTPGQGLQFLFEYFSETQRNKGNFPGRFSGRQFSNSRSEMNVSTLELGDSALYLCASRQGADRSPLHFGNGTRLTVT.

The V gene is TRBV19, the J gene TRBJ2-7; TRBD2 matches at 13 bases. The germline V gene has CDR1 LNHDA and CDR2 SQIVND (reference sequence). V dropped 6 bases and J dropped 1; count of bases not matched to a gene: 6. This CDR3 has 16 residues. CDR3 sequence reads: CASSTSLAGGSYEQYF. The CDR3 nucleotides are TGTGCCAGTAGCACTTCACTAGCGGGAGGGTCCTACGAGCAGTACTTC. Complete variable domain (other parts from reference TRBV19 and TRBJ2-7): DGGITQSPKYLFRKEGQNVTLSCEQNLNHDAMYWYRQDPGQGLRLIYYSQIVNDFQKGDIAEGYSVSREKKESFPLTVTSAQKNPTAFYLCASSTSLAGGSYEQYFGPGTRLTVT.

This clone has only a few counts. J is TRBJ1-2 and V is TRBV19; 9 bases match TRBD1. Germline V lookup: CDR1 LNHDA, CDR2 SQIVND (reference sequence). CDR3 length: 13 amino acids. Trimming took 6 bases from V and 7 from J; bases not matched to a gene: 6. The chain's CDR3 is CASRPGQGTGYTF. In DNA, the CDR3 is TGTGCCAGTAGGCCGGGACAGGGTACTGGCTACACCTTC.